This T cell receptor beta chain was recovered during a study of blood T cell repertoires in COVID-19. Study at large: The cDNA or gDNA used as material had been derived from T cells, B-cell-depleted T cells, or PBMCs.

Original processing notes: Researchers report that nucleated cell counts were estimated from reference gene primer amplification. Data came from immunoSEQ multiplex PCR; TCRdb stores just in-frame clones and leaves some out. The V and J calls and clone size come from that table; D and trimming were worked out from the DNA. The table has roughly 100,000 clones, approximately 86% seen once. This receptor was obtained from a man aged 50 or older with active or convalescent COVID-19. Source material: peripheral blood.

The CDR3 nucleotides read TGCGCCAGCAGCTTGGGGGCGGGGCACCTAGGCACTGAAGCTTTCTTT. It translates to CASSLGAGHLGTEAFF. The chain links TRBV5-1 to TRBJ1-1; TRBD1 is a possible D gene (5 bases). The V gene's germline CDR1 is SGHRS and CDR2 YFSETQ. V gave up 0 bases and J gave up 4 bases, with 16 bases separating them. The CDR3 contains 16 residues.